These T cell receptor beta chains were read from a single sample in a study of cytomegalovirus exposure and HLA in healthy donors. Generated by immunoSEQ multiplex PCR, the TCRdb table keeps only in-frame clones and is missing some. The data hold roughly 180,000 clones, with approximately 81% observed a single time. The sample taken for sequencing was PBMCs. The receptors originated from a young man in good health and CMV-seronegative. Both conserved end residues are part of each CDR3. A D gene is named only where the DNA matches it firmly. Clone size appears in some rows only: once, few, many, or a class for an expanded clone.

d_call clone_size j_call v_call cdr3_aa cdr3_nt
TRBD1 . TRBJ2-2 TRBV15 CATSRGGQGRGGELFF TGTGCCACCAGCAGAGGGGGACAGGGGAGAGGCGGGGAGCTGTTTTTT
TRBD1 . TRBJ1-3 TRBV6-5 CASSYTRTGAGNTIYF TGTGCCAGCAGTTACACCAGGACAGGGGCTGGAAACACCATATATTTT
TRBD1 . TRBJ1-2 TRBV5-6 CASWTGRANYGYTF TGTGCCAGCTGGACAGGGAGGGCTAACTATGGCTACACCTTC
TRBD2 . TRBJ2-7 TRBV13 CASSFGTSGGDEQYF TGTGCCAGCAGCTTCGGGACTAGCGGGGGAGACGAGCAGTACTTC
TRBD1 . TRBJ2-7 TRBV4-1 CASSRRDRGLYEQYF TGCGCCAGCAGCCGCCGGGACAGGGGCCTCTACGAGCAGTACTTC
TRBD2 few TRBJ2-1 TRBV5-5 CASSLSKGTTSGDNEQFF TGTGCCAGCAGCTTATCTAAGGGTACGACTAGCGGGGACAATGAGCAGTTCTTC
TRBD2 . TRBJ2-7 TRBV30 CASRGLASREQYF TGTGCCTCTAGGGGACTAGCGTCTCGCGAGCAGTACTTC
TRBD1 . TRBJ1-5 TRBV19 CASSIEGQGPLRQPQHF TGTGCCAGTAGTATAGAGGGACAGGGCCCCTTGAGACAGCCCCAGCATTTT
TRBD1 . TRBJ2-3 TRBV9 CASSVGGTGGTDTQYF TGTGCCAGCAGCGTAGGGGGGACAGGGGGCACAGATACGCAGTATTTT
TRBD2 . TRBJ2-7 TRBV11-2 CASSPWLREPKHYEQYF TGTGCCAGCAGCCCATGGCTGCGGGAGCCGAAACACTACGAGCAGTACTTC
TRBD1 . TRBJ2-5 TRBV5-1 CASSLGGAVEEQYF TGCGCCAGCAGCCTAGGGGGCGCGGTTGAAGAGCAGTACTTC
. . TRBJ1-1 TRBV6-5 CASSYVGGRGTEAFF TGTGCCAGCAGTTACGTGGGGGGGCGGGGCACTGAAGCTTTCTTT
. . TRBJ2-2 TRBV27 CASSTPARGWTGELFF TGTGCCAGCAGTACCCCCGCTCGGGGTTGGACCGGGGAGCTGTTTTTT
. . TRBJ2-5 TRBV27 CASSYRLAKETQYF TGTGCCAGCAGTTATAGGCTAGCGAAAGAGACCCAGTACTTC
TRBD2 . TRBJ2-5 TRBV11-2 CASSSRVAGLETQYF TGTGCCAGCAGCTCAAGAGTAGCGGGGTTAGAGACCCAGTACTTC
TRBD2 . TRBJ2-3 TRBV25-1 CASSARSGRSDTQYF TGTGCCAGCAGCGCTAGGAGCGGGAGGTCAGATACGCAGTATTTT
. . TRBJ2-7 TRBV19 CASSISDRPSYEQYF TGTGCCAGTAGTATCTCCGACAGACCCTCCTACGAGCAGTACTTC
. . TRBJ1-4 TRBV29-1 CSVAPGATNEKLFF TGCAGCGTGGCCCCAGGGGCAACTAATGAAAAACTGTTTTTT
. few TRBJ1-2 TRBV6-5 CASSYSLGAHNDGYTF TGTGCCAGCAGTTACTCGCTGGGGGCACATAATGATGGCTACACCTTC
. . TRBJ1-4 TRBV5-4 CASSGGEKLFF TGTGCCAGCAGCGGAGGTGAAAAACTGTTTTTT
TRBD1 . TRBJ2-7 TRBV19 CASSRTGGSYEQYF TGTGCCAGTAGCCGGACAGGGGGCAGCTACGAGCAGTACTTC
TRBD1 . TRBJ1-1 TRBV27 CASSLLGQLSEAFF TGTGCCAGCAGTTTACTGGGACAGCTCTCTGAAGCTTTCTTT
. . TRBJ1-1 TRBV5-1 CASSLMGQGQNTEAFF TGCGCCAGCAGCTTGATGGGGCAGGGCCAGAACACTGAAGCTTTCTTT
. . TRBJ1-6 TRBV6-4 CASSDSPGNSPLHF TGTGCCAGCAGTGACTCGCCGGGAAATTCACCCCTCCACTTT
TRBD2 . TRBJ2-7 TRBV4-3 CASSQGTSGRPNEQYF TGCGCCAGCAGCCAAGGGACTAGCGGGAGGCCCAACGAGCAGTACTTC
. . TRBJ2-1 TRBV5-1 CASNMEWPTYNEQFF TGCGCCAGCAATATGGAGTGGCCTACCTACAATGAGCAGTTCTTC
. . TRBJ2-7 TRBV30 CAGIRTPYEQYF TGTGCCGGTATAAGGACTCCGTACGAGCAGTACTTC
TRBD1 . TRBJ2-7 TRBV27 CASSPTGGPYEQYF TGTGCCAGCAGTCCAACAGGGGGTCCCTACGAGCAGTACTTC
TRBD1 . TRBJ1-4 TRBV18 CASSTGTGSEKLFF TGTGCCAGCTCGACCGGGACAGGGAGCGAAAAACTGTTTTTT
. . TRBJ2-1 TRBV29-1 CSGGTRVNNEQFF TGCAGCGGTGGGACAAGGGTTAACAATGAGCAGTTCTTC
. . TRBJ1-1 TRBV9 CASSVAGGMNTEAFF TGTGCCAGCAGCGTAGCTGGAGGGATGAACACTGAAGCTTTCTTT
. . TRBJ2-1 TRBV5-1 CASSGGGSYNEQFF TGCGCCAGCAGCGGGGGCGGGAGCTACAATGAGCAGTTCTTC
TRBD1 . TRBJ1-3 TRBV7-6 CASTQGASGNTIYF TGTGCCAGCACCCAGGGGGCTTCGGGAAACACCATATATTTT
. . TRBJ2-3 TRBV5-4 CASSTTRSTDTQYF TGTGCCAGCAGCACAACTAGAAGCACAGATACGCAGTATTTT
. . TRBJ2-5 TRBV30 CAWSSLSLEETQYF TGTGCCTGGAGTTCACTAAGTTTAGAAGAGACCCAGTACTTC
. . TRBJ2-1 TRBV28 CASSDRGGRFNEQFF TGTGCCAGCAGCGACCGAGGGGGTAGGTTTAATGAGCAGTTCTTC
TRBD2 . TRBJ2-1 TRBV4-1 CASSPPSAGAWGEQFF TGCGCCAGCAGCCCCCCATCAGCGGGGGCCTGGGGTGAGCAGTTCTTC
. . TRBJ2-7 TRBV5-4 CASSLFETGYYEQYF TGTGCCAGCAGCTTGTTCGAGACAGGATACTACGAGCAGTACTTC
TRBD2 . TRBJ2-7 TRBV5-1 CASSSSSGGAYEQYF TGCGCCAGCAGCTCTTCTAGCGGGGGGGCCTACGAGCAGTACTTC
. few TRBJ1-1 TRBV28 CASSLGNTEAFF TGTGCCAGCAGTCTCGGGAACACTGAAGCTTTCTTT
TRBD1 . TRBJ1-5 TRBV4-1 CASSQENRGLSNQPQHF TGCGCCAGCAGCCAGGAAAACAGGGGCCTTAGCAATCAGCCCCAGCATTTT
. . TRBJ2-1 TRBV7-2 CASSLSAPSRNEQFF TGTGCCAGCAGCTTAAGTGCCCCTTCGAGAAATGAGCAGTTCTTC
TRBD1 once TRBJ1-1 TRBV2 CASSEQGVGTEAFF TGTGCCAGCAGTGAACAGGGGGTGGGCACTGAAGCTTTCTTT
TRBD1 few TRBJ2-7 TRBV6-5 CASSLRGLDEQYF TGTGCCAGCAGCCTCAGGGGGCTCGACGAGCAGTACTTC
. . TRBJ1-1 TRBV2 CASSVWGGNTEAFF TGTGCCAGCAGTGTTTGGGGGGGAAACACTGAAGCTTTCTTT
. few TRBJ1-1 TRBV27 CASSFGGITEAFF TGTGCCAGCAGTTTTGGCGGTATCACTGAAGCTTTCTTT
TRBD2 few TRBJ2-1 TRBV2 CASRAERDGYNEQFF TGTGCCAGCAGGGCTGAGCGGGATGGCTACAATGAGCAGTTCTTC
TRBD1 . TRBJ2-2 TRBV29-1 CSANRGPGELFF TGCAGCGCCAACAGGGGGCCCGGGGAGCTGTTTTTT
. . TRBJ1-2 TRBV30 CAWSRIGGRYTF TGTGCCTGGAGTCGTATTGGTGGGCGCTACACCTTC
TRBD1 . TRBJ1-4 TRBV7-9 CSSSTGQPATNEKLFF TGTTCCAGCAGCACGGGACAGCCCGCAACTAATGAAAAACTGTTTTTT
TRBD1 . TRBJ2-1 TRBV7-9 CASSLGQGESYNEQFF TGTGCCAGCAGCTTAGGGCAGGGGGAATCCTACAATGAGCAGTTCTTC
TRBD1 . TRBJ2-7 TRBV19 CASSIGTASEQYF TGTGCCAGTAGTATCGGGACAGCCTCCGAGCAGTACTTC
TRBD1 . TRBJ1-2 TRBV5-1 CASSLAGDRDGYTF TGCGCCAGCAGCTTGGCCGGAGACAGGGATGGCTACACCTTC
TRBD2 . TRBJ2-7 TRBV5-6 CASSPGLAGEQYF TGTGCCAGCAGCCCGGGACTAGCGGGCGAGCAGTACTTC
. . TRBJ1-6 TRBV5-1 CASSLGSGAGNSPLHF TGCGCCAGCAGCCTTGGGTCCGGGGCGGGGAATTCACCCCTCCACTTT
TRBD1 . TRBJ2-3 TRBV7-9 CASSEGTGITDTQYF TGTGCCAGCAGTGAAGGGACAGGGATCACAGATACGCAGTATTTT
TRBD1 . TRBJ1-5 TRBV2 CASIGQGDQPQHF TGTGCCAGCATCGGACAGGGGGATCAGCCCCAGCATTTT
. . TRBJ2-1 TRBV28 CASTWGLRGVGQFF TGTGCCAGCACGTGGGGACTCCGGGGCGTAGGGCAGTTCTTC
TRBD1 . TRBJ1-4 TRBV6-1 CASSGSTGGNEKLFF TGTGCCAGCAGTGGATCGACAGGGGGCAATGAAAAACTGTTTTTT